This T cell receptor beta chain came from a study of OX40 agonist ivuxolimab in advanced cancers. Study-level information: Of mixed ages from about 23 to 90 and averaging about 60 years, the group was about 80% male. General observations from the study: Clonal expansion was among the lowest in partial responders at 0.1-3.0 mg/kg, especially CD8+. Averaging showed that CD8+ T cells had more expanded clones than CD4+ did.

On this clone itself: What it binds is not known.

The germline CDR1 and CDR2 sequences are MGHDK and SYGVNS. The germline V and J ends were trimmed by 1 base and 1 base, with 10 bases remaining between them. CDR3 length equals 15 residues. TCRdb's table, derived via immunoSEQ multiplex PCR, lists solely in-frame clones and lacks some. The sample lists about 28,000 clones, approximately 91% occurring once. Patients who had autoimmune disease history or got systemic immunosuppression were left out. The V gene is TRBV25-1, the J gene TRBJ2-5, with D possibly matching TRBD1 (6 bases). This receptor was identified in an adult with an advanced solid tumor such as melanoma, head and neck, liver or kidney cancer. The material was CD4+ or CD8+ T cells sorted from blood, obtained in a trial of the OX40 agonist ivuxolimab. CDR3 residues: CASSEFWGRQETQYF. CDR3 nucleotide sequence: TGTGCCAGCAGTGAATTTTGGGGGCGCCAAGAGACCCAGTACTTC. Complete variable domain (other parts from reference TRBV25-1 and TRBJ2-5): EADIYQTPRYLVIGTGKKITLECSQTMGHDKMYWYQQDPGMELHLIHYSYGVNSTEKGDLSSESTVSRIRTEHFPLTLESARPSHTSQYLCASSEFWGRQETQYFGPGTRLLVL.